The 9 T cell receptor beta chains reported below all come from one sample, sequenced in a study of blood T cells in healthy people across ages (dated by TCRdb to about 2015). Library creation used 5' RACE. Data came from an Illumina HiSeq 2500. A second PCR of roughly 7 to 12 cycles was run with a J-beta primer mix and a sample-barcoded 5' primer. Starting from the raw public reads, TCRdb applied fastp trimming at Q25, assembled clones with MiXCR and retained in-frame beta chains. Each entry merges the rows of one CDR3 protein and shows their most common DNA and genes. For this sample there are under 2,000,000 distinct CDR3 sequences; about 50% appear just once. Around 2.1% of the sample lies in the top ten. The material sequenced was blood. These receptor sequences come from a woman aged 40 to 50 in good health.

The V call is TRBV12-3 or TRBV12-4, the J call TRBJ1-5; 8 bases map to TRBD1. There are 14 residues in the CDR3. Germline trimming cut 4 bases from V and 5 bases from J; bases unmatched to any gene: 4. CDR3 residues: CASSSTGDDQPQHF. In nucleotides, the CDR3 is TGTGCCAGCAGTTCGACAGGGGACGATCAGCCCCAGCATTTT.

CDR3 sequence (DNA): TGCGCCAGCAGGGGCGGCAGAACCTACGAGCAGTACTTC. Its translation: CASRGGRTYEQYF. This rearrangement joins TRBV10-2 to TRBJ2-7; D gene uncertain. Germline-derived CDR1 and CDR2 are WSHSY and SAAADI. The CDR3 is 13 amino acids. Trimming shortened V by 6 bases and J by 2 bases, and 11 bases separated the two germline ends.

This chain connects TRBV13 to TRBJ2-1; TRBD2 agrees at 12 bases. CDR1 and CDR2 (germline): PRHDT, FYEKMQ (reference sequence). V lost 5 bases to trimming and J lost 1 base; unmatched junction nucleotides: 3. The CDR3 is 16 residues long. The CDR3 reads CASSEGLAGSYNEQFF. CDR3 sequence (DNA): TGTGCCAGCAGCGAAGGACTAGCGGGGTCCTACAATGAGCAGTTCTTC.

This clonotype showed up just a few times. This chain joins TRBV7-2 and TRBJ2-7, with D perhaps matching TRBD2 (6 bases). Trimming took 5 bases from V and 5 from J, leaving 16 bases between them. CDR3 length: 14 amino acids. Germline V gives CDR1 SGHTA, CDR2 FQGNSA. This chain's CDR3 is CASSAVGGVHEQYF. DNA of the CDR3: TGTGCCAGCAGCGCGGTCGGAGGGGTACACGAGCAGTACTTC.

This clonotype came up a few times. The chain uses TRBV28 and TRBJ2-4; 7 bases are a match to TRBD1. The CDR3 has 13 amino acids. CDR1 and CDR2 (germline): MDHEN, SYDVKM. The V segment lost 5 bases and the J segment 8 bases; nucleotides outside the gene matches: 6. As DNA, the CDR3 is TGTGCCAGCAGTCCTCCCCAGGGGGACATTCAGTACTTC. It codes for CASSPPQGDIQYF. The whole variable domain, filled in from reference TRBV28 and TRBJ2-4, reads DVKVTQSSRYLVKRTGEKVFLECVQDMDHENMFWYRQDPGLGLRLIYFSYDVKMKEKGDIPEGYSVSREKKERFSLILESASTNQTSMYLCASSPPQGDIQYFGAGTRLSVL.

This chain joins TRBV7-9 and TRBJ1-2; D unclear. Germline CDR1 SEHNR, CDR2 FQNEAQ (reference sequence). Trimming took 5 bases from V and 3 from J, leaving 16 bases between them. The CDR3 spans 15 residues. CDR3: CASSPRGGGDYGYTF. Written as DNA, the CDR3 is TGTGCCAGCAGCCCGCGAGGAGGAGGCGACTATGGCTACACCTTC.

The table lists this clonotype with a few counts. CDR3 nucleotide sequence: TGTGCCAGCAGCTTCTCTAGCGGGGGGGGAAAAAACATTCAGTACTTC. Translated: CASSFSSGGGKNIQYF. The V call is TRBV7-2, the J call TRBJ2-4; 12 nucleotides align to TRBD2. V was clipped by 3 bases and J by 4 bases; unmatched bases: 4. The CDR3 loop spans 16 amino acids. CDR1 is SGHTA, CDR2 FQGNSA, per germline.

This chain uses TRBV13 with TRBJ1-4; 7 positions agree with TRBD1. V gave up 2 bases and J gave up 12 bases; unmatched junction bases: 9. From germline, CDR1 is PRHDT and CDR2 FYEKMQ (reference sequence). This CDR3 spans 14 amino acids. The CDR3 loop is CASSLRGGTDELFF. CDR3 nucleotides: TGTGCCAGCAGCTTAAGGGGGGGGACAGATGAACTGTTTTTT.

The gene calls are TRBV20-1 and TRBJ2-3, with 10 bases fitting TRBD2. V lost 0 bases, J lost 0 bases, and 12 bases stayed unmatched. CDR1 DFQATT and CDR2 SNEGSKA come from the germline V gene (reference sequence). The CDR3 contains 19 residues. As DNA, the CDR3 is TGCAGTGCTAGAGATATGAGGTCTAGCGGGGGCCCTAGCACAGATACGCAGTATTTT. Its translation: CSARDMRSSGGPSTDTQYF.